These 18 T cell receptor beta chains came from one sample sequenced in a study of blood T cell repertoires in COVID-19. Generated by immunoSEQ multiplex PCR, the TCRdb table keeps only in-frame clones and is missing some. The sample has about 340,000 clones; around 90% are singletons. The source material was peripheral blood. These TCRs come from a woman in her late teens or twenties who had recovered from COVID-19.

This clone was detected once. The rearrangement joins TRBV7-2 to TRBJ2-3; TRBD2 agrees at 9 bases. The germline V gene encodes CDR1 SGHTA and CDR2 FQGNSA. This CDR3 is 18 amino acids long. The J segment lost 2 bases and the V segment lost 2 bases, leaving 11 bases of the junction unmatched. CDR3 DNA sequence: TGTGCCAGCAGCTTAAGATACAGTCCTAGCGGGACCACAGATACGCAGTATTTT. It codes for CASSLRYSPSGTTDTQYF.

The CDR3 DNA is TGTGCCAGCAGTGCCCTTAGTGAGCAGTTCTTC. Translation gives CASSALSEQFF. The chain links TRBV6-2 or TRBV6-3 to TRBJ2-1, with unresolved D. V lost 5 bases, J lost 9 bases, and 8 bases lay in between. There are 11 residues in the CDR3. Germline lookup yields CDR1 MNHEY and CDR2 SVGEGT.

The chain employs TRBV7-6 and TRBJ2-1; TRBD1 might be the D (7 bases). The CDR3 totals 16 residues. V was pared by 1 base and J by 0 bases, with 10 bases between. Germline lookup yields CDR1 SGHVS and CDR2 FNYEAQ. The CDR3, as DNA: TGTGCCAGCAGCTTAGGGAGGGACAGCTCCTACAATGAGCAGTTCTTC. Translating it yields CASSLGRDSSYNEQFF.

This chain uses TRBV13 with TRBJ2-1, with 9 positions matching TRBD2. There are 17 residues in the CDR3. The trim removed 4 bases at V and 7 bases at J, leaving 14 bases unmatched. Germline CDR1 PRHDT, CDR2 FYEKMQ (reference sequence). The CDR3 loop is CASSWFRSEREVNEQFF. The CDR3 DNA follows: TGTGCCAGCAGCTGGTTTAGAAGCGAGCGGGAGGTAAATGAGCAGTTCTTC.

The chain couples TRBV28 to TRBJ2-2; 9 positions match TRBD1. This CDR3 has 15 residues. V lost 9 bases, J lost 4 bases, and 9 bases stayed unmatched. The V gene's germline CDR1 is MDHEN and CDR2 SYDVKM. CDR3 sequence: CARSQGARITGELFF. The CDR3 DNA follows: TGTGCCAGATCACAGGGGGCGCGGATCACCGGGGAGCTGTTTTTT.

V and J are TRBV29-1 and TRBJ1-1, with 10 bases identical to TRBD1. Trimming removed 6 bases from V and 2 bases from J; junction bases left unmatched: 12. This CDR3 spans 16 amino acids. Looked up from germline, CDR1 is SQVTM and CDR2 is ANQGSEA. CDR3 loop: CSVRYPTGGINTEAFF. The CDR3 DNA reads as TGCAGCGTCAGATATCCGACAGGGGGCATCAACACTGAAGCTTTCTTT.

The chain joins TRBV4-3 to TRBJ1-6; D gene ambiguous. This CDR3 is 16 amino acids long. Trimming cost V 6 bases and J 8 bases, with 20 bases left between them. Germline V gene lookup returns CDR1 LGHNA and CDR2 YSLEER. DNA of the CDR3: TGCGCCAGCAGTCGCGGTTTCTCCGATAATTATTCACCCCTCCACTTT. The encoded protein is CASSRGFSDNYSPLHF.

The chain employs TRBV5-8 and TRBJ2-5; no clear D gene. The CDR3 has 15 amino acids. V lost 1 base and J 3 bases, leaving 13 bases between the germline ends. CDR1 is SGHTS and CDR2 is YDEGEE in the germline V gene. The CDR3: CASSLNLVSEETQYF. CDR3 DNA sequence: TGTGCCAGCAGCTTGAATCTTGTCTCAGAAGAGACCCAGTACTTC.

The genes are TRBV9 and TRBJ2-3; 8 bases match TRBD2. V was clipped by 4 bases and J by 3 bases; unmatched bases: 10. The germline CDR1 and CDR2 sequences are SGDLS and YYNGEE. The CDR3 sequence is 16 residues long. The DNA for the CDR3 is TGTGCCAGCAGCCTCTACTCGGGACTAGGAACAGATACGCAGTATTTT. This encodes CASSLYSGLGTDTQYF.

This chain connects TRBV30 to TRBJ2-5; D call uncertain. V was shortened by 2 bases and J by 7 bases, with 11 bases between the two germline ends. This CDR3 region has 12 residues. Per germline, CDR1 GTSNPN and CDR2 SVGIG (reference sequence). The CDR3 nucleotides read TGTGCCTGGAGTACCTCCGCGGCGACCCAGTACTTC. Protein: CAWSTSAATQYF.

V is TRBV7-9 and J is TRBJ1-4, with a weak D call TRBD1 (5 bases). V gave up 1 base and J gave up 3 bases, with 15 bases separating them. The CDR3 extends over 17 amino acids. Germline-derived CDR1 and CDR2 are SEHNR and FQNEAQ (reference sequence). The CDR3 nucleotides read TGTGCCAGCAGCTTAGAGCCATTCGGGGGGGCTAATGAAAAACTGTTTTTT. Its protein product is CASSLEPFGGANEKLFF.

Worth noting for this clone: Other DNA sequences in this specimen translate into the identical CDR3. V usage is TRBV19 and J usage is TRBJ2-1; TRBD2 aligns across 9 bases. This CDR3 is built from 15 residues. Germline V CDR1 and CDR2: LNHDA, SQIVND (reference sequence). The V gene end was trimmed by 1 base and the J gene end by 2 bases; junction bases not matched to a gene: 0. Here the CDR3 DNA reads TGTGCCAGTAGTATAGGGACTAGCGCCTACAATGAGCAGTTCTTC. It translates to CASSIGTSAYNEQFF.

V gene TRBV10-3 combines with J gene TRBJ1-2; TRBD1 is a possible D gene (5 bases). The CDR3 covers 13 residues. Germline V lookup: CDR1 ENHRY, CDR2 SYGVKD. V lost 6 bases and J 6 bases, leaving 14 bases between the germline ends. In DNA form, the CDR3 reads TGTGCCATCAGACTAGACCCGGGGGATGGCTACACCTTC. Residues: CAIRLDPGDGYTF.

CDR3 DNA sequence: TGTGCCAGCAGCTTAGCGCTTAGCGGGAGGGTTACCGGGGAGCTGTTTTTT. Its translation: CASSLALSGRVTGELFF. The rearrangement uses TRBV7-2 and TRBJ2-2, with 11 bases matching TRBD2. The V gene's germline CDR1 is SGHTA and CDR2 FQGNSA. The CDR3 has 17 amino acids. V was clipped by 0 bases and J by 5 bases; unmatched bases: 5.

J is TRBJ2-5 and V is TRBV18, with D uncertain. Germline loops: CDR1 KGHSH, CDR2 LQKENI. The CDR3 consists of 13 residues. Trimming took off 0 bases at V and 4 bases at J, with 6 bases between the two ends. The CDR3 sequence is CASSPPATETQYF. Written as DNA, the CDR3 is TGTGCCAGCTCACCACCAGCCACAGAGACCCAGTACTTC.

This chain connects TRBV27 to TRBJ2-3; the match to TRBD1 covers 8 bases. After removal of 7 bases from V and 5 bases from J, the junction contained 8 bases not matched to a gene. Per germline, CDR1 MNHEY and CDR2 SMNVEV (reference sequence). CDR3 length: 14 residues. In DNA, the CDR3 is TGTGCCAGCATTATTGGACAGGGTGAAGATACGCAGTATTTT. Translating it yields CASIIGQGEDTQYF.

The chain has TRBV5-4 and TRBJ2-3; 8 nucleotides match TRBD2. From germline, CDR1 is SGHNT and CDR2 YYREEE (reference sequence). V trimming: 2 bases; J trimming: 6 bases; junction bases outside the gene matches: 8. The CDR3 length is 15 residues. The CDR3 reads CASSLAASGPDTQYF. DNA for the CDR3: TGTGCCAGCAGCTTAGCGGCTAGCGGGCCGGATACGCAGTATTTT.

The chain combines TRBV25-1 with TRBJ2-1; D gene uncertain. This CDR3 is built from 14 residues. V dropped 5 bases and J dropped 1 base, with 9 bases sitting between them. CDR1 MGHDK and CDR2 SYGVNS come from the germline V gene. Here the CDR3 DNA reads TGTGCCAGCAGTTACTCCTCTTCCTACAATGAGCAGTTCTTC. Translation: CASSYSSSYNEQFF. Full variable domain (missing parts from reference TRBV25-1 and TRBJ2-1): EADIYQTPRYLVIGTGKKITLECSQTMGHDKMYWYQQDPGMELHLIHYSYGVNSTEKGDLSSESTVSRIRTEHFPLTLESARPSHTSQYLCASSYSSSYNEQFFGPGTRLTVL.